This TCR beta chain comes out of a study of control samples from healthy donors and cancer patients. Here immunoSEQ multiplex PCR was the method, and the copy in TCRdb shows in-frame clones only, minus some. This sample yields some 120,000 clones, of which about 94% are seen a single time; over 2.5% belongs to the top ten. Looked up from germline, CDR1 is SGHVS and CDR2 is FNYEAQ. The CDR3 runs 16 residues. V lost 6 bases to trimming and J lost 0 bases, with 18 bases between them. The sequencing sample was made of blood. The receptor was derived from a man aged 25 to 40 in good health. The chain couples TRBV7-6 to TRBJ2-7; D perhaps matches TRBD2 (5 bases). For the CDR3, the DNA is TGTGCCAGCAGACTACAATGTCGGGGTCCCTCCTACGAGCAGTACTTC. It translates to CASRLQCRGPSYEQYF.